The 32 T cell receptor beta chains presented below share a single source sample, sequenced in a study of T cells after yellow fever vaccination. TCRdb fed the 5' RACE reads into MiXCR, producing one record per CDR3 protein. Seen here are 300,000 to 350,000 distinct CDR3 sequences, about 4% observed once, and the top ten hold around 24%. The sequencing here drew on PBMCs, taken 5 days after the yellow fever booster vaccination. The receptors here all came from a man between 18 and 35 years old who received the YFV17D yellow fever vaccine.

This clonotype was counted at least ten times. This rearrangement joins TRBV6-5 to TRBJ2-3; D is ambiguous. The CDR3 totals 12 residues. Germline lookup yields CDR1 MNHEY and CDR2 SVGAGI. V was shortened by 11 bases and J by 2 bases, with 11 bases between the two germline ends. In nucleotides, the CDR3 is TGTGCCTGCAAGACGGCCACAGATACGCAGTATTTT. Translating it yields CACKTATDTQYF.

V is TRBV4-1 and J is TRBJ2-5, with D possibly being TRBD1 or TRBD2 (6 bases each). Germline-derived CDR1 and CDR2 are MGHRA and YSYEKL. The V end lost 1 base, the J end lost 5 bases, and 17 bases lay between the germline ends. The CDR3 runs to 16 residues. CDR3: CASSQGPGGAGETQYF. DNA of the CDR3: TGCGCCAGCAGCCAAGGGCCCGGGGGCGCAGGGGAGACCCAGTACTTC.

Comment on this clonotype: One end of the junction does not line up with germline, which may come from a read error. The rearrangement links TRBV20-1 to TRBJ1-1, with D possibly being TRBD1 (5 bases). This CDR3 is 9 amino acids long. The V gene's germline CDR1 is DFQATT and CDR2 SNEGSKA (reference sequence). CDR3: CSARGRGLF. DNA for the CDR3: TGCAGTGCTAGAGGAAGGGGTCTCTTT.

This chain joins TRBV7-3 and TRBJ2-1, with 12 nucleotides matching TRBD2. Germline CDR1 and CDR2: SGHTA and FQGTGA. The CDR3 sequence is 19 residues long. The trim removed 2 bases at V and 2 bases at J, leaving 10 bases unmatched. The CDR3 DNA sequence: TGTGCCAGCAGCTTACTGGGTCTAGCGGGGGGGCGAACCTACAATGAGCAGTTCTTC. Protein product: CASSLLGLAGGRTYNEQFF.

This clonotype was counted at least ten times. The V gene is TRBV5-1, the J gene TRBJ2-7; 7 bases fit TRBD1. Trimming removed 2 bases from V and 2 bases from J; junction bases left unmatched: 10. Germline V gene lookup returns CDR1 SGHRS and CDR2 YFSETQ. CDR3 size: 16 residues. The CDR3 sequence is CASSFEGTVFTYEQYF. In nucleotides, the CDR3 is TGCGCCAGCAGCTTCGAAGGGACAGTTTTCACCTACGAGCAGTACTTC.

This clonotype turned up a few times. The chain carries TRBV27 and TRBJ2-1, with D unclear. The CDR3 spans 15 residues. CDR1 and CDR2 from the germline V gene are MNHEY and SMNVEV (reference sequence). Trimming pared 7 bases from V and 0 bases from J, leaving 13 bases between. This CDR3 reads CASKVAGSSYNEQFF. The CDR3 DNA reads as TGTGCCAGCAAGGTGGCAGGAAGCTCCTACAATGAGCAGTTCTTC.

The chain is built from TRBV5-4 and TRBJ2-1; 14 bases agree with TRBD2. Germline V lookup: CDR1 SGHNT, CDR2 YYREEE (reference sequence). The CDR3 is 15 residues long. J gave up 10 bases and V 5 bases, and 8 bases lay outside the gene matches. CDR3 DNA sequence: TGTGCCAGCAGGGGGACTAGCGGGGGCCCCCGGGAGCAGTTCTTC. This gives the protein CASRGTSGGPREQFF.

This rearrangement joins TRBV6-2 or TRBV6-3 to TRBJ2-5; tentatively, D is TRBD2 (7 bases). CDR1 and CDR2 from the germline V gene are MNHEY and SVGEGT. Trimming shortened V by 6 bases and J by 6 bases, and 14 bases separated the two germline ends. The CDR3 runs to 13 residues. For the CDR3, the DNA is TGTGCCAGCAGGGAACAGGGAGGGAAGACCCAGTACTTC. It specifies CASREQGGKTQYF.

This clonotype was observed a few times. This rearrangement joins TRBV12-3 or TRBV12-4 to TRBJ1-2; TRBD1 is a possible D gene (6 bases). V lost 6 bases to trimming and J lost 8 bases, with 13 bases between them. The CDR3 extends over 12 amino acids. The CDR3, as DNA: TGTGCCAGCAGCTACAGGGCTGGAGGCTACACCTTC. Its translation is CASSYRAGGYTF.

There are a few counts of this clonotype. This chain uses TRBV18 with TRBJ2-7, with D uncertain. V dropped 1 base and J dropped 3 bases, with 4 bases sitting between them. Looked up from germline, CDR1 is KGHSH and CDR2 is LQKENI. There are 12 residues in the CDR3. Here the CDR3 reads CASSPLHYEQYV. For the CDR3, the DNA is TGTGCCAGCTCACCACTACACTACGAGCAGTACGTC.

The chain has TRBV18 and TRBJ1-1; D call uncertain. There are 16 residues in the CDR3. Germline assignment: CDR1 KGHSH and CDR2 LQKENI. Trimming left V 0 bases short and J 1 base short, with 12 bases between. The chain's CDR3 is CASSPPNGRSNTEAFF. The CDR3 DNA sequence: TGTGCCAGCTCACCACCTAATGGGCGGTCGAACACTGAAGCTTTCTTT.

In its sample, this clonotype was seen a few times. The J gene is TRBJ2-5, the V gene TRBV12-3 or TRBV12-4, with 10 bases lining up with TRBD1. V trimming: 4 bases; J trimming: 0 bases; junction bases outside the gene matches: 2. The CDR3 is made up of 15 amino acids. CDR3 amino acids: CASSYGTGDQETQYF. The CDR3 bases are TGTGCCAGCAGTTATGGGACAGGGGACCAAGAGACCCAGTACTTC.

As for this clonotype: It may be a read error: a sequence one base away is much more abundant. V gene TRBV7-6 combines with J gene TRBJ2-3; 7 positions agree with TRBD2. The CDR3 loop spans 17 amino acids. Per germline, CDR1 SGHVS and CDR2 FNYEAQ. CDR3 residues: CDSSLDHGAGRTDTQYF. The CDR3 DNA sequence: TGTGACAGCAGCTTAGATCATGGAGCGGGGAGAACAGATACGCAGTATTTT.

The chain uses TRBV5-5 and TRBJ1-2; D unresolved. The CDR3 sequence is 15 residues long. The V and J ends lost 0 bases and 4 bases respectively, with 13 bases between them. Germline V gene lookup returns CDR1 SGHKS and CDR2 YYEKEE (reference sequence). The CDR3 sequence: CASSLGFPNFYGYTF. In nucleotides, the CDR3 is TGTGCCAGCAGCTTGGGGTTCCCAAATTTCTATGGCTACACCTTC.

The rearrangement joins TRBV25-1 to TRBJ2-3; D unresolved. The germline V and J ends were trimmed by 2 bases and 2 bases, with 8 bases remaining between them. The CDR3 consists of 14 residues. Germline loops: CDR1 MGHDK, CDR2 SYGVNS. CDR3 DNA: TGTGCCAGCAGTGAAGCTTCTCACACAGATACGCAGTATTTT. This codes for CASSEASHTDTQYF.

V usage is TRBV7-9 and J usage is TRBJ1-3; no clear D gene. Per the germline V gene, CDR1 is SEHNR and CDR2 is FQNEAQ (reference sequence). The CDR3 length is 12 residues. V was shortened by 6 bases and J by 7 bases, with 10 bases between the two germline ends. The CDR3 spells CASRRDGNTIYF. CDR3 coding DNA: TGTGCCAGCAGGAGAGACGGCAACACCATATATTTT.

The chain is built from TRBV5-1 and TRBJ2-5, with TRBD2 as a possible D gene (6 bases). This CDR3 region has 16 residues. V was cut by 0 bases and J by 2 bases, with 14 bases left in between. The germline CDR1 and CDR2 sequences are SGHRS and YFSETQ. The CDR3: CASSLAGRGSQETQYF. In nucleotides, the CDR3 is TGCGCCAGCAGCTTGGCCGGTCGGGGGTCTCAAGAGACCCAGTACTTC.

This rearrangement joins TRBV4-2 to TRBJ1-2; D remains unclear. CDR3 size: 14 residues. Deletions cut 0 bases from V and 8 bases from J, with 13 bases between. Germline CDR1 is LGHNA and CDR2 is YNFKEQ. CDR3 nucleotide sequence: TGTGCCAGCAGCCAAGACGGGCAACGCCTCGGCTACACCTTC. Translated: CASSQDGQRLGYTF.

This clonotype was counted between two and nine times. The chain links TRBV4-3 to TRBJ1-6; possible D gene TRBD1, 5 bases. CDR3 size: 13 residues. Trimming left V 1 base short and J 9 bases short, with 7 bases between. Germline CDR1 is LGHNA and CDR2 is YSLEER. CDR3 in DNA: TGCGCCAGCAGCCAAGGGGACCTTTCACCCCTCCACTTT. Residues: CASSQGDLSPLHF.

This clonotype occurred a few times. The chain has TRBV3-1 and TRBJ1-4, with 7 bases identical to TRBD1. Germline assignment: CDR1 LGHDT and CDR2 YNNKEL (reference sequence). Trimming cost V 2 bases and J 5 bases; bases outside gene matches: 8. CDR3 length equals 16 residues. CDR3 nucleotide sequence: TGTGCCAGCAGCCAATACCGATTGGACAGGAATGAAAAACTGTTTTTT. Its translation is CASSQYRLDRNEKLFF.

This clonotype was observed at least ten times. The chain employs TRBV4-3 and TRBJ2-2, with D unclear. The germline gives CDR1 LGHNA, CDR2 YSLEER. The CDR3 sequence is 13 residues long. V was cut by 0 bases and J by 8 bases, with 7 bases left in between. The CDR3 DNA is TGCGCCAGCAGCCAAGAAATCGGTGGGGAGCTGTTTTTT. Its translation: CASSQEIGGELFF.

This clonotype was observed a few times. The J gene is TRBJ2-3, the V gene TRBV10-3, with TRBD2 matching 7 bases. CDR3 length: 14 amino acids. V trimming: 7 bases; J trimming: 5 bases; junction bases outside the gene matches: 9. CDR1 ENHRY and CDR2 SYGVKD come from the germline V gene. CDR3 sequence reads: CAITRGREVDTQYF. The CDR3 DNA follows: TGTGCCATCACCCGGGGACGGGAGGTAGATACGCAGTATTTT.

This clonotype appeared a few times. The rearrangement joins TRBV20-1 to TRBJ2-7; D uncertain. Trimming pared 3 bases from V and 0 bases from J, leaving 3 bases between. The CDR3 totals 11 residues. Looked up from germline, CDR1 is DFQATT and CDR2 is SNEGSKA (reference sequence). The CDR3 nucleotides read TGCAGTGCTAGGTCCTCCTACGAGCAGTACGTC. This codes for CSARSSYEQYV.

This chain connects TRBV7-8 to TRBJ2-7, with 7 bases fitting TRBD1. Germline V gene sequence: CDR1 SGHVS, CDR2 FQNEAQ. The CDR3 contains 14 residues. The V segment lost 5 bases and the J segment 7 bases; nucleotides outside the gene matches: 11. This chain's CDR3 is CASSPRQGRREQYF. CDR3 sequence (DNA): TGTGCCAGCAGCCCCCGACAGGGACGGCGGGAGCAGTACTTC. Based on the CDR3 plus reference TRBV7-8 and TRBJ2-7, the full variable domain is GAGVSQSPRYKVAKRGQDVALRCDPISGHVSLFWYQQALGQGPEFLTYFQNEAQLDKSGLPSDRFFAERPEGSVSTLKIQRTQQEDSAVYLCASSPRQGRREQYFGPGTRLTVT.

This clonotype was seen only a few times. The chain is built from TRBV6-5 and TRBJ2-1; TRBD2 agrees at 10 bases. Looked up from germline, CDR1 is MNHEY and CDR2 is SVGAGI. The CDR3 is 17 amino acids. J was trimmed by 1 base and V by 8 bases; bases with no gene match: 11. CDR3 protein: CASSVPLTSGSYNEQFF. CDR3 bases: TGTGCCAGCTCCGTTCCCTTGACTAGCGGGTCCTACAATGAGCAGTTCTTC.

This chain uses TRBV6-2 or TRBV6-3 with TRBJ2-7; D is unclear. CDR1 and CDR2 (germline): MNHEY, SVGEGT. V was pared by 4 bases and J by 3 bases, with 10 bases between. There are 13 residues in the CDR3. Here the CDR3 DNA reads TGTGCCAGCAGTTCTACCAGCCTCTACGAGCAGTACTTC. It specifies CASSSTSLYEQYF.

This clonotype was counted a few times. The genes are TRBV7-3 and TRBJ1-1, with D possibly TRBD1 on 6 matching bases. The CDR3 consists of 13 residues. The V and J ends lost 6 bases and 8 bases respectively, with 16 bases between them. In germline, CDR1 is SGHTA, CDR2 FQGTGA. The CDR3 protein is CASSPTGLREAFF. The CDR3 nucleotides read TGTGCCAGCAGTCCCACAGGGTTAAGGGAAGCTTTCTTT.

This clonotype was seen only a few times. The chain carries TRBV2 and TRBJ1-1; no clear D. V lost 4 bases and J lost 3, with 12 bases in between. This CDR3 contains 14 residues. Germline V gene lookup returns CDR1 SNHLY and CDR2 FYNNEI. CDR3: CASSGGPGDTEAFF. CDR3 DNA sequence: TGTGCCAGCAGTGGGGGTCCTGGGGACACTGAAGCTTTCTTT.

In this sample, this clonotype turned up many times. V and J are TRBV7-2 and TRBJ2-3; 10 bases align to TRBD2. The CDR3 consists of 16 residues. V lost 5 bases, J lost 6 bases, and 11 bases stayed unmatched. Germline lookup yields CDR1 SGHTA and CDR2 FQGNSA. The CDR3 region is CASSPQGTSGADTQYF. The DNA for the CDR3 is TGTGCCAGCAGCCCACAAGGAACTAGCGGGGCCGATACGCAGTATTTT.

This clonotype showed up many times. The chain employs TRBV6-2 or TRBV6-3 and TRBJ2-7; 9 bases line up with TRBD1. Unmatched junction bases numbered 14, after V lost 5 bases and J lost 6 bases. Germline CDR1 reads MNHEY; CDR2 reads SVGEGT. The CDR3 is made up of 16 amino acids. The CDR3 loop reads CASSAGTGKDWGEQYF. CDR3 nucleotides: TGTGCCAGCAGTGCCGGGACAGGGAAAGATTGGGGCGAGCAGTACTTC.

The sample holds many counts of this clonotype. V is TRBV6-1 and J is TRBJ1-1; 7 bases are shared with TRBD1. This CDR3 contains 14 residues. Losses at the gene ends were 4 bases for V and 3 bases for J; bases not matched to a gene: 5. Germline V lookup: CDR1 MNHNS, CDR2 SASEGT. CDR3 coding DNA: TGTGCCAGCAGTGCGAACAGGGGTTACACTGAAGCTTTCTTT. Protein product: CASSANRGYTEAFF.

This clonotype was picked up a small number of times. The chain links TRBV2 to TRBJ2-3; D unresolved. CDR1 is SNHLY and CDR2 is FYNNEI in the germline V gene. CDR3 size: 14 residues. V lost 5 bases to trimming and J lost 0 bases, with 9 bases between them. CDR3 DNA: TGTGCCAGCAGTAGAGAGGCTAGCACAGATACGCAGTATTTT. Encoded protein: CASSREASTDTQYF.